This T cell receptor beta chain was obtained from a study of T-cell memory formation after mild COVID-19. Study-wide context: Largely, TCR clusters stayed within a single donor.

With regard to this clonotype: The antigen remains undetermined.

Trimming removed 4 bases from V and 1 base from J, with 10 bases in between. Germline-derived CDR1 and CDR2 are KGHDR and SFDVKD. The CDR3 is 14 amino acids. Study-level results: In second-wave clones peaking day 37, SARS-CoV-2 specificity remained unconfirmed.

MiXCR, applied by TCRdb to the 5' RACE reads, yields one record per CDR3 protein. The table has a few hundred thousand distinct CDR3 sequences, 20% to 25% seen once. The sequence was collected from an adult woman who had mild COVID-19 (a few samples of this study predate the infection). Cell type and time point are not known. V is TRBV24-1 and J is TRBJ2-7, with D uncertain. The specimen sequenced was PBMCs or a T cell subset sorted from them (not recorded which). The CDR3 loop is CATSDPTVSYEQYF. The CDR3 DNA reads TGTGCCACCAGTGACCCGACTGTATCCTACGAGCAGTACTTC.